Following are 21 T cell receptor beta chains from one sample sequenced in a study of T-cell reconstitution after alpha-beta-depleted transplantation in children. A TCRbeta library incorporating unique molecular identifiers was prepared. TCRdb processed the PCR reads anew with MiXCR; each CDR3 protein has one entry. This sample has 150,000 to 200,000 distinct CDR3 sequences, with 5% to 6.5% found just once. The material sequenced was PBMCs, taken before TCRalphabeta/CD19-depleted stem cell transplant. The receptors stem from a girl younger than two with combined immunodeficiency, due to receive a stem cell transplant.

Many counts were recorded for this clonotype. The chain links TRBV7-9 to TRBJ2-1; TRBD1 might be the D (6 bases). Looked up from germline, CDR1 is SEHNR and CDR2 is FQNEAQ (reference sequence). The CDR3 is made up of 14 amino acids. Trimming cost V 1 base and J 11 bases, with 15 bases left between them. The CDR3 is CASSLGGQPGQQFF. DNA for the CDR3: TGTGCCAGCAGCTTAGGGGGGCAACCGGGACAGCAGTTCTTC.

The sample holds many counts of this clonotype. The chain uses TRBV10-3 and TRBJ2-7; 9 bases are shared with TRBD2. Germline CDR1 ENHRY, CDR2 SYGVKD. This CDR3 region has 16 residues. V was pared by 3 bases and J by 2 bases, with 8 bases of the junction left unmatched. CDR3 bases: TGTGCCATCAGTGACCTCGTAGCGGGAGAGGCCTACGAGCAGTACTTC. This encodes CAISDLVAGEAYEQYF.

As for this clonotype: This sequence may be a read error, since a much larger clone differs from it by one base. The chain employs TRBV6-1 and TRBJ2-3, with D perhaps TRBD1 (6 bases). V shed 8 bases and J shed 2 bases, with 20 bases lying between them. The CDR3 consists of 16 residues. Germline V gene sequence: CDR1 MNHNS, CDR2 SASEGT. Written as DNA, the CDR3 is TGTGCCAGCTCCCCTTACGTGGGGGCCCCCACAGATACGCAGTATTTT. Translating gives CASSPYVGAPTDTQYF.

This clonotype was picked up many times. This chain uses TRBV7-3 with TRBJ2-5; D may be TRBD2 (6 bases). Trimming stripped 5 bases from V and 3 bases from J, with 13 bases between. CDR1 is SGHTA, CDR2 FQGTGA, per germline. The CDR3 runs 14 residues. This chain's CDR3 is CASSPSGVEETQYF. Written as DNA, the CDR3 is TGTGCCAGCAGCCCCTCGGGGGTGGAAGAGACCCAGTACTTC.

This clonotype has at least ten counts. V usage is TRBV21-1 and J usage is TRBJ2-7; TRBD1 was called by the table and not checked on the DNA. TRBV21-1 is designated a pseudogene. The CDR3 extends over 15 amino acids. The CDR3 spells CASSKMTAARSEQYF. The CDR3 region has the DNA TGTGCCAGCAGCAAAATGACTGCAGCCCGGAGCGAGCAGTACTTC.

The table lists this clonotype with many counts. The V call is TRBV7-9, the J call TRBJ2-1; D is undetermined. The V and J ends lost 0 bases and 5 bases respectively, with 11 bases between them. Germline V gene data show CDR1 as SEHNR and CDR2 as FQNEAQ (reference sequence). The CDR3 sequence is 15 residues long. Here the CDR3 reads CASSLAPRPNNEQFF. The CDR3 bases are TGTGCCAGCAGCTTAGCGCCCAGGCCCAACAATGAGCAGTTCTTC.

This clonotype was seen repeatedly, ten times or more. This rearrangement joins TRBV2 to TRBJ2-1, with TRBD1 as a possible D gene (6 bases). Trimming left V 7 bases short and J 7 bases short, with 14 bases between. The CDR3 has 13 residues. CDR1 is SNHLY and CDR2 is FYNNEI in the germline V gene. The chain's CDR3 is CASISGEYNEQFF. For the CDR3, the DNA is TGTGCCAGCATCTCAGGGGAGTATAATGAGCAGTTCTTC.

The rearrangement joins TRBV4-1 to TRBJ2-5; TRBD2 matches 14 bases. The CDR3 length is 17 residues. Trimming cost V 3 bases and J 1 base; bases outside gene matches: 4. Germline V CDR1 and CDR2: MGHRA, YSYEKL. CDR3 amino acids: CASSHQGTSGGQETQYF. The CDR3 nucleotides read TGCGCCAGCAGCCATCAGGGGACTAGCGGGGGCCAAGAGACCCAGTACTTC.

The chain links TRBV4-3 to TRBJ2-3; the D gene is possibly TRBD1 (6 bases). The CDR3 runs 16 residues. Germline-derived CDR1 and CDR2 are LGHNA and YSLEER. Trimming removed 0 bases from V and 2 bases from J, with 12 bases in between. The CDR3 region has the DNA TGCGCCAGCAGCCAAGAACAGACAGGTTACACAGATACGCAGTATTTT. Translated, it gives CASSQEQTGYTDTQYF.

This clonotype has at least ten counts. J is TRBJ2-1 and V is TRBV4-1; the D is unclear. The CDR3 totals 16 residues. CDR1 and CDR2 from the germline V gene are MGHRA and YSYEKL. V was shortened by 6 bases and J by 2 bases, with 17 bases between the two germline ends. CDR3 sequence (DNA): TGCGCCAGCAGTCAACCGGAGTACCTGCCCTACAATGAGCAGTTCTTC. Amino acids: CASSQPEYLPYNEQFF.

The J gene is TRBJ2-4, the V gene TRBV11-1; D remains unclear. From germline, CDR1 is SGHAT and CDR2 FQDESV (reference sequence). This CDR3 comprises 18 residues. V gave up 1 base and J gave up 6 bases, with 22 bases separating them. CDR3 DNA: TGTGCCAGCAGCTTAGTCCTTGCGGAGCCTAACCCTCGAAACATTCAGTACTTC. Translated: CASSLVLAEPNPRNIQYF.

The table lists this clonotype with many counts. The J gene is TRBJ1-2, the V gene TRBV7-9; 7 bases fit TRBD1. Germline CDR1 SEHNR, CDR2 FQNEAQ (reference sequence). There are 13 residues in the CDR3. The ends lost 1 base at V and 7 bases at J; junction bases unmatched: 3. CDR3 protein: CASSLGQGPGYTF. In DNA, the CDR3 is TGTGCCAGCAGCTTAGGACAGGGTCCTGGCTACACCTTC.

This clonotype was seen repeatedly, ten times or more. The chain has TRBV20-1 and TRBJ2-3; D unresolved. CDR3 size: 16 residues. Germline V CDR1 and CDR2: DFQATT, SNEGSKA (reference sequence). V lost 4 bases, J lost 8 bases, and 25 bases lay in between. CDR3 loop: CSATPPQDPVWVTQYF. CDR3 bases: TGCAGTGCTACACCTCCCCAGGACCCCGTTTGGGTTACGCAGTATTTT.

There are many counts of this clonotype. This chain uses TRBV4-3 with TRBJ2-7, with a tentative D call TRBD1 (7 bases). Germline V gene data show CDR1 as LGHNA and CDR2 as YSLEER. Trimming cost V 7 bases and J 5 bases, with 21 bases left between them. The CDR3 is made up of 15 amino acids. The CDR3, as DNA: TGCGCCAGCACCCTCGGGGGCAGGGGGTCCAACGAGCAGTACTTC. This translates into CASTLGGRGSNEQYF.

This clonotype was detected many times. The chain recombines TRBV20-1 with TRBJ2-1; TRBD2 agrees at 10 bases. Per the germline V gene, CDR1 is DFQATT and CDR2 is SNEGSKA (reference sequence). The length of the CDR3 is 12 residues. V trimming: 3 bases; J trimming: 12 bases; junction bases outside the gene matches: 5. The CDR3 region is CSARLAGVWQFF. Here the CDR3 DNA reads TGCAGTGCTAGGCTAGCGGGGGTGTGGCAGTTCTTC.

Many counts were recorded for this clonotype. The chain recombines TRBV7-6 with TRBJ1-6; TRBD1 agrees at 9 bases. V trimming: 5 bases; J trimming: 7 bases; junction bases outside the gene matches: 3. CDR1 and CDR2 from the germline V gene are SGHVS and FNYEAQ. The CDR3 is made up of 14 amino acids. The CDR3 here is CASSAGTGNSPLHF. The CDR3 DNA reads TGTGCCAGCAGCGCCGGGACAGGGAATTCACCCCTCCACTTT.

This clonotype was found many times. The rearrangement joins TRBV5-1 to TRBJ2-7; D is possibly TRBD2 (6 bases). The CDR3 has 14 residues. Germline CDR1 reads SGHRS; CDR2 reads YFSETQ. The germline V and J ends were trimmed by 3 bases and 3 bases, with 13 bases remaining between them. The CDR3 here is CASSSGMGGYEQYF. The CDR3, as DNA: TGCGCCAGCAGCTCCGGGATGGGAGGCTACGAGCAGTACTTC.

This chain connects TRBV4-2 to TRBJ1-1; 8 nucleotides agree with TRBD1. Germline CDR1 LGHNA, CDR2 YNFKEQ. This CDR3 contains 16 residues. V lost 3 bases and J lost 0; bases outside the gene matches: 6. The CDR3 DNA sequence: TGTGCCAGCAGCCAGTCCGGACAGGGCTTGAACACTGAAGCTTTCTTT. Protein sequence: CASSQSGQGLNTEAFF.

This clonotype has just a few counts. Here the CDR3 DNA reads TGTGCCAGCAGTGAAACCCGGGGGAATGAGCAGTTCTTC. Residues: CASSETRGNEQFF. The V gene is TRBV6-1, the J gene TRBJ2-1; D might be TRBD2 (6 bases). V lost 2 bases, J lost 7 bases, and 9 bases lay in between. This CDR3 is 13 amino acids long. In germline, CDR1 is MNHNS, CDR2 SASEGT.

There are many counts of this clonotype. The chain carries TRBV9 and TRBJ2-1, with D unresolved. Germline values: CDR1 SGDLS, CDR2 YYNGEE. This CDR3 spans 15 amino acids. The V gene lost 0 bases and the J gene lost 5 bases, with 12 bases spanning the gap. The DNA of the CDR3 is TGTGCCAGCAGCGTAGTCGACTCCTATAACAATGAGCAGTTCTTC. As protein: CASSVVDSYNNEQFF.

This clonotype was seen repeatedly, ten times or more. V usage is TRBV29-1 and J usage is TRBJ2-5, with 8 bases aligning to TRBD2. This CDR3 has 16 amino acids. After removal of 0 bases from V and 4 bases from J, the junction contained 10 bases not matched to a gene. Germline V lookup: CDR1 SQVTM, CDR2 ANQGSEA. Written as DNA, the CDR3 is TGCAGCGTTGAAGATCTCAGGACTAGCCTCCGAGAGACCCAGTACTTC. It specifies CSVEDLRTSLRETQYF. Drawing the rest from reference TRBV29-1 and TRBJ2-5, the complete variable domain is SAVISQKPSRDICQRGTSLTIQCQVDSQVTMMFWYRQQPGQSLTLIATANQGSEATYESGFVIDKFPISRPNLTFSTLTVSNMSPEDSSIYLCSVEDLRTSLRETQYFGPGTRLLVL.